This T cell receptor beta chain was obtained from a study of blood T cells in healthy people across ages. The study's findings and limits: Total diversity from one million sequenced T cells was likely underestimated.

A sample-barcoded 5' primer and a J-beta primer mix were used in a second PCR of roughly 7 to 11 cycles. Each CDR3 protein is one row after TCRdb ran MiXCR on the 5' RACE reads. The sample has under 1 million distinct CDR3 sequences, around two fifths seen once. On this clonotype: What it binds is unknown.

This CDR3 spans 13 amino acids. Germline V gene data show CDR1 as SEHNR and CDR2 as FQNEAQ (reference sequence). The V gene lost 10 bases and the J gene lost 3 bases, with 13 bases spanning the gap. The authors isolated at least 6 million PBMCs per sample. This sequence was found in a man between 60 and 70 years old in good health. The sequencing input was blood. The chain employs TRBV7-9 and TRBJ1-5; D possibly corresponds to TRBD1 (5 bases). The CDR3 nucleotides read TGTGCCACCGCCAGGGCAGACAATCAGCCCCAGCATTTT. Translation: CATARADNQPQHF.